Below are 11 T cell receptor beta chains sequenced from a single sample in a study of cytomegalovirus exposure and HLA in healthy donors. Primers for the PCR totalled 60 Vbeta and 13 Jbeta. Measured with immunoSEQ multiplex PCR; TCRdb has only the in-frame clones, and not every one. The sample consists of over 250,000 clones, roughly two thirds of them appearing once. The sample taken for sequencing was PBMCs. These receptors all stem from a female donor in good health and CMV-seronegative.

J is TRBJ2-5 and V is TRBV5-6; 10 bases map to TRBD2. Per germline, CDR1 SGHDT and CDR2 YYEEEE. The CDR3 totals 15 residues. The ends lost 2 bases at V and 2 bases at J; junction bases unmatched: 3. CDR3 coding DNA: TGTGCCAGCAGCTTACCACTAGCGGGGCAAGAGACCCAGTACTTC. It is translated as CASSLPLAGQETQYF.

The genes are TRBV5-6 and TRBJ2-7, with D unclear. The V end lost 2 bases, the J end lost 6 bases, and 12 bases lay between the germline ends. The CDR3 contains 13 residues. Germline CDR1 is SGHDT and CDR2 is YYEEEE. In DNA, the CDR3 is TGTGCCAGCAGCTTCGCTTACGGTTCCGAGCAGTACTTC. Translating it yields CASSFAYGSEQYF.

The chain links TRBV6-5 to TRBJ2-7, with 9 bases matching TRBD1. The CDR3 runs to 15 residues. Germline CDR1 MNHEY, CDR2 SVGAGI. Trimming at V came to 5 bases and at J to 2 bases, leaving 7 bases not matched to a gene. The CDR3 loop reads CASSTPDRGAYEQYF. In nucleotides, the CDR3 is TGTGCCAGCAGTACCCCGGACAGGGGCGCCTACGAGCAGTACTTC.

Details on this clone: The sample has other DNA sequences that encode this CDR3 too. The chain couples TRBV9 to TRBJ2-1; 7 nucleotides align to TRBD1. CDR1 is SGDLS, CDR2 YYNGEE, per germline. There are 15 residues in the CDR3. J gave up 4 bases and V 0 bases, and 4 bases lay outside the gene matches. Here the CDR3 DNA reads TGTGCCAGCAGCGTAGCGGCAGGGGGATACAATGAGCAGTTCTTC. Amino acids: CASSVAAGGYNEQFF. Combining the CDR3 with reference TRBV9 and TRBJ2-1 gives the whole variable domain DSGVTQTPKHLITATGQRVTLRCSPRSGDLSVYWYQQSLDQGLQFLIQYYNGEERAKGNILERFSAQQFPDLHSELNLSSLELGDSALYFCASSVAAGGYNEQFFGPGTRLTVL.

This chain uses TRBV10-3 with TRBJ1-3; the D is unclear. This CDR3 comprises 16 residues. V lost 0 bases to trimming and J lost 4 bases, with 13 bases between them. Germline assignment: CDR1 ENHRY and CDR2 SYGVKD. The CDR3 bases are TGTGCCATCAGTGAGTCGCTGTCCCGGTTAGGAAACACCATATATTTT. Translated: CAISESLSRLGNTIYF.

The chain links TRBV4-1 to TRBJ2-1; 7 bases line up with TRBD2. This CDR3 has 16 amino acids. CDR1 and CDR2 from the germline V gene are MGHRA and YSYEKL. The junction had 14 bases not matched to a gene; V was cut back by 4 bases and J by 8 bases. Here the CDR3 reads CASSLRLAPRGDEQFF. As DNA, the CDR3 is TGCGCCAGCAGCCTTAGACTAGCCCCCAGAGGGGATGAGCAGTTCTTC.

The chain uses TRBV9 and TRBJ1-1, with D possibly being TRBD1 (5 bases). V was trimmed by 4 bases and J by 5 bases, leaving 21 bases between them. CDR1 and CDR2 from the germline V gene are SGDLS and YYNGEE. This CDR3 has 16 amino acids. As DNA, the CDR3 is TGTGCCAGCAGCCCGTGGGCAGGGCTTCTAAGAACTGAAGCTTTCTTT. It translates to CASSPWAGLLRTEAFF.

The chain employs TRBV11-3 and TRBJ1-1; no reliable D call. The germline gives CDR1 SGHNT, CDR2 YENEEA. This CDR3 contains 13 residues. V lost 4 bases to trimming and J lost 2 bases, with 8 bases between them. The DNA for the CDR3 is TGTGCCAGCAGCTACGGCGGTAACACTGAAGCTTTCTTT. Its translation is CASSYGGNTEAFF.

V and J are TRBV6-6 and TRBJ2-7, with 7 bases lining up with TRBD1. Trimming removed 7 bases from V and 2 bases from J; junction bases left unmatched: 5. CDR3 length: 13 amino acids. Per the germline V gene, CDR1 is MNHNY and CDR2 is SVGAGI (reference sequence). The CDR3 is CASTGQDTYEQYF. In DNA form, the CDR3 reads TGTGCCAGCACAGGACAGGATACCTACGAGCAGTACTTC.

The sample holds one count of this clone. A read error may account for a junction end that differs from germline. The chain is built from TRBV7-9 and TRBJ1-5; a possible D gene is TRBD1 (5 bases). The CDR3 loop spans 14 amino acids. CDR1 is SEHNR and CDR2 is FQNEAQ in the germline V gene (reference sequence). Written as DNA, the CDR3 is TGTTCCAGCAGCGGGGCGGGGGGGAGTCAGCCCCAGCATTTT. Protein product: CSSSGAGGSQPQHF. The complete variable domain, with remaining parts taken from reference TRBV7-9 and TRBJ1-5, reads DTGVSQNPRHKITKRGQNVTFRCDPISEHNRLYWYRQTLGQGPEFLTYFQNEAQLEKSRLLSDRFSAERPKGSFSTLEIQRTEQGDSAMYLCSSSGAGGSQPQHFGDGTRLSIL.

J is TRBJ1-1 and V is TRBV27; no firm D call. CDR1 and CDR2 from the germline V gene are MNHEY and SMNVEV (reference sequence). Trimming pared 4 bases from V and 5 bases from J, leaving 8 bases between. This CDR3 has 12 amino acids. CDR3 sequence reads: CASSSGGTEAFF. CDR3 nucleotides: TGTGCCAGCAGTTCGGGTGGGACTGAAGCTTTCTTT.